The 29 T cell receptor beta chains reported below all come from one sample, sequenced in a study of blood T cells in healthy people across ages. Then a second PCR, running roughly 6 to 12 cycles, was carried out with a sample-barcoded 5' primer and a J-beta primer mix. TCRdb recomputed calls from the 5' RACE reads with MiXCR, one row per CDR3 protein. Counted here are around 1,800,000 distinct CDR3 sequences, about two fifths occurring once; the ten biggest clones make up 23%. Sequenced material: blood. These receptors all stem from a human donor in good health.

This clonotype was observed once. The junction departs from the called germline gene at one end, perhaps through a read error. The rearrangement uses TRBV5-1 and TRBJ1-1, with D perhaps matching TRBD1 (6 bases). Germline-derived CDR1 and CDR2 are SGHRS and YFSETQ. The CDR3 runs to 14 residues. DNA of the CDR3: TGCGTCAGCAGCTCCCGACAGGCGAACACTGAAGCTTTCTTT. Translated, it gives CVSSSRQANTEAFF.

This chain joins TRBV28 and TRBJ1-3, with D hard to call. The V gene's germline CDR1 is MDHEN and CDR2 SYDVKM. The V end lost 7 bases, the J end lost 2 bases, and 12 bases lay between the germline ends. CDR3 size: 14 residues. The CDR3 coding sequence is TGTGCCAGCATCCGTGGCGGGGCTGGAAACACCATATATTTT. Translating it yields CASIRGGAGNTIYF.

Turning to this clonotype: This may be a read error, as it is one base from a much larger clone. In DNA form, the CDR3 reads TGTGCCAGAGGGGGGAATGAGCAGTTCTTC. As protein: CARGGNEQFF. The genes are TRBV7-9 and TRBJ2-1; either TRBD1 or TRBD2 may fit D (6 bases each). This CDR3 is built from 10 residues. Germline CDR1 SEHNR, CDR2 FQNEAQ (reference sequence). The V end lost 9 bases, the J end lost 7 bases, and 7 bases lay between the germline ends.

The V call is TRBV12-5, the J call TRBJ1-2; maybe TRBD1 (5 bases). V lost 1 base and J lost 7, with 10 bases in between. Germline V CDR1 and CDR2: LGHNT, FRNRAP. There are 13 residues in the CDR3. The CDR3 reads CASGLEAGIGYTF. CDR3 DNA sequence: TGTGCTAGTGGTTTGGAGGCAGGGATTGGCTACACCTTC.

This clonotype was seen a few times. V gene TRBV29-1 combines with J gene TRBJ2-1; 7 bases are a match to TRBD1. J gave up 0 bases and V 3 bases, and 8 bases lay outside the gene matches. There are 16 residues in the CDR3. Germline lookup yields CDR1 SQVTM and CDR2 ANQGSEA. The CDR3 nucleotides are TGCAGCGTTGAGGGTTTCTCAGGGGGCTCCTACAATGAGCAGTTCTTC. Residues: CSVEGFSGGSYNEQFF.

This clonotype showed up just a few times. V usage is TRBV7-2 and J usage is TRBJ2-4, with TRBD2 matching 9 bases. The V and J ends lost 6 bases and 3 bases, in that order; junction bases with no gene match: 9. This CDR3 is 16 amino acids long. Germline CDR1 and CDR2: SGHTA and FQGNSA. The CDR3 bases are TGTGCCAGCAGTCCCGATCTAGCGGGGCGCAAAAACATTCAGTACTTC. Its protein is CASSPDLAGRKNIQYF.

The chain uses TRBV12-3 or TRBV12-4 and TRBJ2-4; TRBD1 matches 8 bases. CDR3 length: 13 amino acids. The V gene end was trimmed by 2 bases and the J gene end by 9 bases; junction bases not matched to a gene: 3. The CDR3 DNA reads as TGTGCCAGCAGTTTAATACAGGGGGTCATTCAGTACTTC. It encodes CASSLIQGVIQYF.

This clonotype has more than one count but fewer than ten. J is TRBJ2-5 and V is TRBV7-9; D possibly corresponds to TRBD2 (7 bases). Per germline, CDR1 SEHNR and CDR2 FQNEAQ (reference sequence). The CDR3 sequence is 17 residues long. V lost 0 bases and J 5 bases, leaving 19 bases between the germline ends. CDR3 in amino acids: CASSLALAGAARETQYF. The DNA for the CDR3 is TGTGCCAGCAGCTTAGCGCTCGCGGGGGCCGCCAGGGAGACCCAGTACTTC.

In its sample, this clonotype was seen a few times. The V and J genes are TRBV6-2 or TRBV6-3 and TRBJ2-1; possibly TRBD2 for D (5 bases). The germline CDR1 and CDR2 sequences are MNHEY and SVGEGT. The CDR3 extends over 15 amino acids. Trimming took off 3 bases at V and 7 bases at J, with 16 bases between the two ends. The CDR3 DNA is TGTGCCAGCAGTTATTTCGGGGTGCGTCCTAATGAGCAGTTCTTC. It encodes CASSYFGVRPNEQFF.

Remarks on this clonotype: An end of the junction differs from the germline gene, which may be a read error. The CDR3 coding sequence is TGTGCCAGCCGGGGGCGAAGCTCTGGGGCCAACGTCCTGGCTTTC. Protein sequence: CASRGRSSGANVLAF. The V gene is TRBV7-2, the J gene TRBJ2-6, with D perhaps TRBD1 or TRBD2 (6 bases each). The CDR3 loop spans 15 amino acids. In germline, CDR1 is SGHTA, CDR2 FQGNSA.

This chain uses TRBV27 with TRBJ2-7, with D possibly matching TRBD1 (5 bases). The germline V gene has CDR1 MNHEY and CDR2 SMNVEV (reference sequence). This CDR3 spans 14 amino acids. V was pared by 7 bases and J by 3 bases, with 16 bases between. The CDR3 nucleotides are TGTGCCAGCATGAAGATTGACAGATACTACGAGCAGTACTTC. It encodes CASMKIDRYYEQYF.

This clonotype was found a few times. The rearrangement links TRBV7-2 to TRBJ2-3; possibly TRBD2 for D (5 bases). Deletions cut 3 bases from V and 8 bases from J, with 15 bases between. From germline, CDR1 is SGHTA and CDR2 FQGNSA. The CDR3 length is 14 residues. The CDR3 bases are TGTGCCAGCAGCTTTACCCCCGCCGCGGGTACGCAGTATTTT. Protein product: CASSFTPAAGTQYF.

The CDR3: CASSLGKQVPLHF. For the CDR3, the DNA is TGTGCCAGCAGCTTAGGCAAACAGGTACCCCTCCACTTT. This chain links TRBV7-2 with TRBJ1-6, with D tentatively TRBD1 (5 bases). V lost 1 base and J 12 bases, leaving 10 bases between the germline ends. The CDR3 is 13 amino acids. Germline-derived CDR1 and CDR2 are SGHTA and FQGNSA.

DNA of the CDR3: TGCAGCGTTGGAGTAATCGCAGATACGCAGTATTTT. Translated, it gives CSVGVIADTQYF. This chain connects TRBV29-1 to TRBJ2-3, with D uncertain. This CDR3 is built from 12 residues. V gave up 4 bases and J gave up 4 bases, with 9 bases separating them. Germline CDR1 reads SQVTM; CDR2 reads ANQGSEA.

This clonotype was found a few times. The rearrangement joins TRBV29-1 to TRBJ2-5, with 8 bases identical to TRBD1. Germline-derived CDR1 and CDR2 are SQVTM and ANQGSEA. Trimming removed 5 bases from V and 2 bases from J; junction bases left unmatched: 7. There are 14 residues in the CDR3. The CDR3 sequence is CSVNTGGWQETQYF. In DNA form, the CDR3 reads TGCAGCGTTAACACAGGGGGTTGGCAAGAGACCCAGTACTTC. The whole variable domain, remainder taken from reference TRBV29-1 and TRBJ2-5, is SAVISQKPSRDICQRGTSLTIQCQVDSQVTMMFWYRQQPGQSLTLIATANQGSEATYESGFVIDKFPISRPNLTFSTLTVSNMSPEDSSIYLCSVNTGGWQETQYFGPGTRLLVL.

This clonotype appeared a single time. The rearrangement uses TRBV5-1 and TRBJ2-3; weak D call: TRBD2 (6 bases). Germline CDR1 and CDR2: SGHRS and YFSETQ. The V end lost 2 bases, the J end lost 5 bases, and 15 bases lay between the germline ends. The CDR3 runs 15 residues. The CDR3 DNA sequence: TGCGCCAGCAGCTTAGGGGACTCCGTTATAGATACGCAGTATTTT. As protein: CASSLGDSVIDTQYF.

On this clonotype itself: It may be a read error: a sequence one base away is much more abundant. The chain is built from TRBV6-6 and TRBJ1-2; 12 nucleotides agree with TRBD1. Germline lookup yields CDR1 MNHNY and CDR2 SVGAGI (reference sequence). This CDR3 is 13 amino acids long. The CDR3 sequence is CASSYAGTGGCTF. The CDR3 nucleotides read TGTGCCAGCAGTTACGCCGGGACAGGGGGCTGCACCTTC.

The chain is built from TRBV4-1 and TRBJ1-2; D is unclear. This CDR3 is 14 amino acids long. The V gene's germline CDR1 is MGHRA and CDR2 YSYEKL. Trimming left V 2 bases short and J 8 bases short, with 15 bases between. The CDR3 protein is CASSQPFRIDGYTF. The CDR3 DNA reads TGCGCCAGCAGCCAACCTTTTAGAATTGACGGCTACACCTTC.

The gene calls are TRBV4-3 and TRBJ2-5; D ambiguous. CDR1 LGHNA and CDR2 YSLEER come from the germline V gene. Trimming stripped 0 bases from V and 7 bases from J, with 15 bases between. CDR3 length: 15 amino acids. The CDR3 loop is CASSQDRFRLGTQYF. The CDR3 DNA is TGCGCCAGCAGCCAAGATCGTTTCCGGTTGGGGACCCAGTACTTC.

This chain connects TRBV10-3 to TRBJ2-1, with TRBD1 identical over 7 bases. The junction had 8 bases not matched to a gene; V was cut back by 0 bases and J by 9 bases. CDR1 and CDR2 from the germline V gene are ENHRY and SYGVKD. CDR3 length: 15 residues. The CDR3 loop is CAISESVLGGFEQFF. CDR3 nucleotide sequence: TGTGCCATCAGTGAGTCGGTCTTAGGGGGCTTTGAGCAGTTCTTC.

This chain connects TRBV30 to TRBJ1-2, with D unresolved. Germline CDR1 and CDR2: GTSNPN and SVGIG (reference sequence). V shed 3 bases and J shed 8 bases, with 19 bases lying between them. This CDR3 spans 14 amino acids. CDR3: CAWRVLVGGSGYTF. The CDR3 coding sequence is TGTGCCTGGAGGGTACTAGTAGGAGGGAGCGGCTACACCTTC. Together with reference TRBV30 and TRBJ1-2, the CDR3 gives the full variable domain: SQTIHQWPATLVQPVGSPLSLECTVEGTSNPNLYWYRQAAGRGLQLLFYSVGIGQISSEVPQNLSASRPQDRQFILSSKKLLLSDSGFYLCAWRVLVGGSGYTFGSGTRLTVV.

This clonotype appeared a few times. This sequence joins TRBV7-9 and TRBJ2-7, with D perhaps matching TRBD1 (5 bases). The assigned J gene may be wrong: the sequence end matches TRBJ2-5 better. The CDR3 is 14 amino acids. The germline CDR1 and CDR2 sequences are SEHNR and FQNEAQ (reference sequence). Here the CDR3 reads CASSLEGSWETQYF. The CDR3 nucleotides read TGTGCCAGCAGCTTAGAGGGGTCATGGGAGACCCAGTACTTC.

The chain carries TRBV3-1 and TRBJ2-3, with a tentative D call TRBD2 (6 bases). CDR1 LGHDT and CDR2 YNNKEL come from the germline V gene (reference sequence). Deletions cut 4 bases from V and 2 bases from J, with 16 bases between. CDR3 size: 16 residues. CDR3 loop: CASSRSIGRNTDTQYF. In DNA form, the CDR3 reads TGTGCCAGCAGCCGCTCGATCGGGAGAAACACAGATACGCAGTATTTT.

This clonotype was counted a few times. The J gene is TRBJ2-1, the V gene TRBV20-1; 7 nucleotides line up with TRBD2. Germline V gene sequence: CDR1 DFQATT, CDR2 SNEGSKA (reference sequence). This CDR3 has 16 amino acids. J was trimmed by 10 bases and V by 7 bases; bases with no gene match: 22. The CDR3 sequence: CSVPGPAGTITGEQFF. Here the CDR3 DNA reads TGCAGTGTCCCAGGACCAGCCGGGACTATCACTGGGGAGCAGTTCTTC.

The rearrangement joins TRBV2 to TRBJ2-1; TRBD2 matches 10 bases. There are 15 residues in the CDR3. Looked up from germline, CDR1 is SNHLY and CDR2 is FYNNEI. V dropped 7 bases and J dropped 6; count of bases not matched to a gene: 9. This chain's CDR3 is CASTQLAGPLNEQFF. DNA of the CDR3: TGTGCCAGCACCCAACTAGCGGGGCCCCTCAATGAGCAGTTCTTC.

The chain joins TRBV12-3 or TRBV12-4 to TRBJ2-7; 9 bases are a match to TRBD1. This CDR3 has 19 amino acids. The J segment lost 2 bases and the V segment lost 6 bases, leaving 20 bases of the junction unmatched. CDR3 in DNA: TGTGCCAGCAGCGAACCGGGACAGGGATTTCCATGGCCCACCTACGAGCAGTACTTC. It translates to CASSEPGQGFPWPTYEQYF.

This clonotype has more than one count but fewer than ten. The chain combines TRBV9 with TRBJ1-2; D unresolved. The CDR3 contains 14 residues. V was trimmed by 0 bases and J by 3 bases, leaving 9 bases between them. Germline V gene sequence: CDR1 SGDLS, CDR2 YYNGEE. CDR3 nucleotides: TGTGCCAGCAGCGTAGATACTAGGGACTATGGCTACACCTTC. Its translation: CASSVDTRDYGYTF.

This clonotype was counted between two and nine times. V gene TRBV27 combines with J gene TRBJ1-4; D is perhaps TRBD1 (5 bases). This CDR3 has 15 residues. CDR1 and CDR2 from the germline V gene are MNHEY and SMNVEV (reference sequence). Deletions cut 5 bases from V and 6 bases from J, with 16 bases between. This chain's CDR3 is CASSRTLRGDEKLFF. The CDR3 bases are TGTGCCAGCAGTAGAACTCTTCGAGGGGATGAAAAACTGTTTTTT.

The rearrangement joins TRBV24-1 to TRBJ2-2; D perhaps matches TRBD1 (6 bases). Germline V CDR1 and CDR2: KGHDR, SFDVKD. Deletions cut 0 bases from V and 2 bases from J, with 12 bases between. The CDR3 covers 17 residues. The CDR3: CATSDLPRDINTGELFF. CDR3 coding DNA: TGTGCCACCAGTGATTTGCCCCGGGACATTAACACCGGGGAGCTGTTTTTT.